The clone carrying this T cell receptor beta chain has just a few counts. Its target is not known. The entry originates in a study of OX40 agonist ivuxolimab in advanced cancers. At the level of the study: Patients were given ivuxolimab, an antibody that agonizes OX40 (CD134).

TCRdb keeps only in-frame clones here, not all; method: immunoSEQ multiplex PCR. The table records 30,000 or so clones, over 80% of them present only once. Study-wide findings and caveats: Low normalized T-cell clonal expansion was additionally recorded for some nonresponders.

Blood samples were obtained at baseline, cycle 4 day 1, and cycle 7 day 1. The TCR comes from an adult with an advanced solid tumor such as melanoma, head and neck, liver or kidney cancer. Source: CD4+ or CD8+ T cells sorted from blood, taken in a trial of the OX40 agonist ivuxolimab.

DNA for the CDR3: TGTGCCAGCAGCGAGGGACTAACTAGCACAGATACGCAGTATTTT. It codes for CASSEGLTSTDTQYF. This chain uses TRBV9 with TRBJ2-3; 7 bases are shared with TRBD2. V gave up 3 bases and J gave up 0 bases; unmatched junction bases: 4. The CDR3 is made up of 15 amino acids. Germline V gives CDR1 SGDLS, CDR2 YYNGEE.